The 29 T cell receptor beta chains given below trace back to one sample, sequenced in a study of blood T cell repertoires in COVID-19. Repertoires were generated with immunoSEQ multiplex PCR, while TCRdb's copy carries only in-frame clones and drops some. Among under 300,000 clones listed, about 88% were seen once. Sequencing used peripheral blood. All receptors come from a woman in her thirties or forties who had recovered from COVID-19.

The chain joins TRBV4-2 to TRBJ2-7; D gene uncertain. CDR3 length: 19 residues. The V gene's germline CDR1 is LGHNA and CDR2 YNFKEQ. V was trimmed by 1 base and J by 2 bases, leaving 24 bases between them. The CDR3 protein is CASSQGGLGTSQQPYEQYF. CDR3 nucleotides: TGTGCCAGCAGCCAAGGTGGGCTTGGTACAAGCCAGCAACCCTACGAGCAGTACTTC.

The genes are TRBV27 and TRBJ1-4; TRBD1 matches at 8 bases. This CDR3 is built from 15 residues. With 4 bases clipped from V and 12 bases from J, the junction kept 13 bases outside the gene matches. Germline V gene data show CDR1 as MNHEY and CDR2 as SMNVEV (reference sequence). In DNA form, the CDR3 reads TGTGCCAGCAGTTACGGGACAGGCCACATTGGAGAACTGTTTTTT. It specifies CASSYGTGHIGELFF. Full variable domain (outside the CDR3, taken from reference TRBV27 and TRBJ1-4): EAQVTQNPRYLITVTGKKLTVTCSQNMNHEYMSWYRQDPGLGLRQIYYSMNVEVTDKGDVPEGYKVSRKEKRNFPLILESPSPNQTSLYFCASSYGTGHIGELFFGSGTQLSVL.

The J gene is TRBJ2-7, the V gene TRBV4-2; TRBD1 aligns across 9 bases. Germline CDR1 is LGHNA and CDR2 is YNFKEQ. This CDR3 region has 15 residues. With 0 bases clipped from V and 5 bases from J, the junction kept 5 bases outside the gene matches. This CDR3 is CASSQEGQGIHEQYF. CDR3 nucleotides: TGTGCCAGCAGCCAAGAGGGACAGGGAATCCACGAGCAGTACTTC.

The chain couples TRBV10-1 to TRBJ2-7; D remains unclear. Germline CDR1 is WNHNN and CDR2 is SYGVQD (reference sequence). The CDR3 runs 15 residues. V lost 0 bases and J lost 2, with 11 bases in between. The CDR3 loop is CASSESLVAPYEQYF. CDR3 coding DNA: TGCGCCAGCAGTGAGTCGCTTGTAGCACCCTACGAGCAGTACTTC.

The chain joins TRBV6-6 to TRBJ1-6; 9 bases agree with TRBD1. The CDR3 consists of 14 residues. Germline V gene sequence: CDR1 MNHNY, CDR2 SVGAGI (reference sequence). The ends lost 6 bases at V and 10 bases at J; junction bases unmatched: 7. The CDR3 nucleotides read TGTGCCAGCAGCCCAGACAGGGGGAGCTCACCCCTCCACTTT. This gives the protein CASSPDRGSSPLHF.

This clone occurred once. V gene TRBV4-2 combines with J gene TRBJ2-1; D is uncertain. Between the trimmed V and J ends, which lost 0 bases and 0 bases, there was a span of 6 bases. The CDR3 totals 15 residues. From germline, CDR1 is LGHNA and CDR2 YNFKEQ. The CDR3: CASSQEASSYNEQFF. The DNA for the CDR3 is TGTGCCAGCAGCCAAGAAGCGAGCTCCTACAATGAGCAGTTCTTC.

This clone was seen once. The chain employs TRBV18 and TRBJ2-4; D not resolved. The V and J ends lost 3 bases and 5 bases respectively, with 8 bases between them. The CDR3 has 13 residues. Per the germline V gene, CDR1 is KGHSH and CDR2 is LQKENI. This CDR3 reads CASSPSEQNIQYF. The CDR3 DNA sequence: TGTGCCAGCTCACCCAGCGAACAAAACATTCAGTACTTC.

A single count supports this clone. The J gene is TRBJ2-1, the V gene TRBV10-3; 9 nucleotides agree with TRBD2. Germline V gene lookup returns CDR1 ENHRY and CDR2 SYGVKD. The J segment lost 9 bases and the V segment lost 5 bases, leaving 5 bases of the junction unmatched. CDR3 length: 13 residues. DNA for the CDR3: TGTGCCATCAGTTTAGCGGGAGCGGGTGAGCAGTTCTTC. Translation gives CAISLAGAGEQFF.

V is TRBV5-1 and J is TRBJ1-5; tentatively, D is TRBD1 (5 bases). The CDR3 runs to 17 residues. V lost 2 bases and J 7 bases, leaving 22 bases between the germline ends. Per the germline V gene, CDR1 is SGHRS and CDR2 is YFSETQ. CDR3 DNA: TGCGCCAGCAGCTTATCTCCGGGCGCAGGGAATAGGCAGCCCCAGCATTTT. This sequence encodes CASSLSPGAGNRQPQHF.

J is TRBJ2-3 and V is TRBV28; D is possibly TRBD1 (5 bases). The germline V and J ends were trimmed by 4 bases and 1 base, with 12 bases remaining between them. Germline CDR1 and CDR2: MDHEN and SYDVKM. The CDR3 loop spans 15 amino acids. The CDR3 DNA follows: TGTGCCAGCAGTTCCAGGGCGGTTCGCACAGATACGCAGTATTTT. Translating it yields CASSSRAVRTDTQYF.

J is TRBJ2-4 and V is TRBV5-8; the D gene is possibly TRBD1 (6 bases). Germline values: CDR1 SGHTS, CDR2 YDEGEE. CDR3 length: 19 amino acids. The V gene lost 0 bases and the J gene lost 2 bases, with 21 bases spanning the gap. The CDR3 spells CASSLADRPRGSSKNIQYF. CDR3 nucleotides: TGTGCCAGCAGCTTGGCCGACAGGCCCCGAGGATCCTCCAAAAACATTCAGTACTTC.

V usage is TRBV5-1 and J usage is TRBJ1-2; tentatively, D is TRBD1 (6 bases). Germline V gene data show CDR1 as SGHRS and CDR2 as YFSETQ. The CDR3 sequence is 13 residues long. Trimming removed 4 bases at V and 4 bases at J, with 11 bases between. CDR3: CASSPEGGYGYTF. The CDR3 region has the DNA TGCGCCAGCAGCCCCGAAGGGGGCTATGGCTACACCTTC.

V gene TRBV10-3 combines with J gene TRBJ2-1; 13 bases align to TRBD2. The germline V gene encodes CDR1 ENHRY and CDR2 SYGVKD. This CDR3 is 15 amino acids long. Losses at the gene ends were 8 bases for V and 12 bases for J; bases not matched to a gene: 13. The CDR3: CAIGTGTSGIYGQFF. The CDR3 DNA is TGTGCCATCGGCACCGGGACTAGCGGGATTTATGGGCAGTTCTTC.

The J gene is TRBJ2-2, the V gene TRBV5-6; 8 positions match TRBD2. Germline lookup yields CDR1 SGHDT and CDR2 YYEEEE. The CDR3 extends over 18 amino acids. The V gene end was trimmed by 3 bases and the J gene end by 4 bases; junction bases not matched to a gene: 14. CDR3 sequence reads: CASSSTGAGTSATGELFF. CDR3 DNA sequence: TGTGCCAGCAGCTCCACGGGGGCCGGGACTAGTGCCACCGGGGAGCTGTTTTTT. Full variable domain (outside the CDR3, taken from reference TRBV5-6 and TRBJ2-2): DAGVTQSPTHLIKTRGQQVTLRCSPKSGHDTVSWYQQALGQGPQFIFQYYEEEERQRGNFPDRFSGHQFPNYSSELNVNALLLGDSALYLCASSSTGAGTSATGELFFGEGSRLTVL.

The CDR3 sequence: CASADKQHGYTF. Written as DNA, the CDR3 is TGTGCCAGTGCAGACAAACAACATGGCTACACCTTC. The chain employs TRBV19 and TRBJ1-2; unclear D gene. CDR1 LNHDA and CDR2 SQIVND come from the germline V gene (reference sequence). CDR3 length: 12 residues. V lost 8 bases and J 6 bases, leaving 13 bases between the germline ends.

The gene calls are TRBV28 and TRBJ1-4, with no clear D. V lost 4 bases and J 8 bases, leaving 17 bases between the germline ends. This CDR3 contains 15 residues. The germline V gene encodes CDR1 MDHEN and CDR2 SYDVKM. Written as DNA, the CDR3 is TGTGCCAGCAGTTCCCACGGGTGGGTGAGGGAAAAACTGTTTTTT. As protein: CASSSHGWVREKLFF.

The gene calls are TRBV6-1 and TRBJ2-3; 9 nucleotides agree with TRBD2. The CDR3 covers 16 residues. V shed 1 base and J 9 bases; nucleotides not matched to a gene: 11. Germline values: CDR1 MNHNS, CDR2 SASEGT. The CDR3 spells CASSEVGGGAITTQYF. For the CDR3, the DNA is TGTGCCAGCAGTGAAGTGGGCGGGGGGGCCATTACGACGCAGTATTTT.

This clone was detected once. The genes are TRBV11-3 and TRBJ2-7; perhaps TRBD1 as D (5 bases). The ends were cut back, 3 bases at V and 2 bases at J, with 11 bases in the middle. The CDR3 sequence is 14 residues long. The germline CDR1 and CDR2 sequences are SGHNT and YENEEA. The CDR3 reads CASSFADRPYEQYF. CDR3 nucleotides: TGTGCCAGCAGCTTCGCCGACAGACCCTACGAGCAGTACTTC.

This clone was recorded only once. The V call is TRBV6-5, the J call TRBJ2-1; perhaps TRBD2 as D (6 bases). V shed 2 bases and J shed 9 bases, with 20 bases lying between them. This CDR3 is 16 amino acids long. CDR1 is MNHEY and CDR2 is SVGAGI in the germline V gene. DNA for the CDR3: TGTGCCAGCAGTTACACTTACGGGGTGCGGGAAGGTGAGCAGTTCTTC. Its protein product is CASSYTYGVREGEQFF.

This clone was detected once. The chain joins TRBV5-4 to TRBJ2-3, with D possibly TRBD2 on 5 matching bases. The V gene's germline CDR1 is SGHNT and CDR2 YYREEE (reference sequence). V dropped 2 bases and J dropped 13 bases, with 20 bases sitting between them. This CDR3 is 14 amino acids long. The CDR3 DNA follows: TGTGCCAGCAGCTTCGATCCGGGATCTCGGGCTGAGTATTTT. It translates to CASSFDPGSRAEYF. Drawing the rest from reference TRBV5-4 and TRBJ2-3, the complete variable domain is ETGVTQSPTHLIKTRGQQVTLRCSSQSGHNTVSWYQQALGQGPQFIFQYYREEENGRGNFPPRFSGLQFPNYSSELNVNALELDDSALYLCASSFDPGSRAEYFGPGTRLTVL.

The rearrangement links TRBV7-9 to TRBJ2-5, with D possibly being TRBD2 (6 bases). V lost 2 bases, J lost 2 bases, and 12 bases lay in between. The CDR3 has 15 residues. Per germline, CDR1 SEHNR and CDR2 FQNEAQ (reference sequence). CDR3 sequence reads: CASSLPGVPQETQYF. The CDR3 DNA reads TGTGCCAGCAGCTTACCGGGAGTTCCACAAGAGACCCAGTACTTC.

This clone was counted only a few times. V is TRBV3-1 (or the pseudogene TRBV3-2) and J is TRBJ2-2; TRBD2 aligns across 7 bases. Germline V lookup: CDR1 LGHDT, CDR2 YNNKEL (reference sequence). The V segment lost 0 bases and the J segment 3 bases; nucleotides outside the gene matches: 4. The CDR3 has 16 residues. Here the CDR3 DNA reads TGTGCCAGCAGCCAAGATCAGCGGGGCTACACCGGGGAGCTGTTTTTT. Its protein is CASSQDQRGYTGELFF.

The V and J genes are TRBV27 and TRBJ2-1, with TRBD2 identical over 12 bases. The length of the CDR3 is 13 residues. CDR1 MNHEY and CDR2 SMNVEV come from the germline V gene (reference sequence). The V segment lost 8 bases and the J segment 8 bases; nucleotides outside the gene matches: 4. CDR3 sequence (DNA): TGTGCCAGCGGACTAGCGGGGCCGGATGAGCAGTTCTTC. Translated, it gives CASGLAGPDEQFF.

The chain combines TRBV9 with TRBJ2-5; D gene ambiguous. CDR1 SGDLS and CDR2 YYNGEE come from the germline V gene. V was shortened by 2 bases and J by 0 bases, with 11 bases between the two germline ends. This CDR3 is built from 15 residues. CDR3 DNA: TGTGCCAGCAGCGTCGAACCAGTGTACCAAGAGACCCAGTACTTC. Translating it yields CASSVEPVYQETQYF.

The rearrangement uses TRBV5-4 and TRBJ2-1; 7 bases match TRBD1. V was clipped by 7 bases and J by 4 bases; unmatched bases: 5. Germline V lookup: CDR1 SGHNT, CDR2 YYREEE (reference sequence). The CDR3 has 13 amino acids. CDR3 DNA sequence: TGTGCCAGCGGGACAGACACTTACAATGAGCAGTTCTTC. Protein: CASGTDTYNEQFF.

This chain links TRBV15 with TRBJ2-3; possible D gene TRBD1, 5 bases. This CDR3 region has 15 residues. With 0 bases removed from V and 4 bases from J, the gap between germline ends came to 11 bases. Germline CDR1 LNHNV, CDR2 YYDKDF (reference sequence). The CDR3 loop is CATSRDRVEADTQYF. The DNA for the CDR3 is TGTGCCACCAGCAGAGACAGGGTTGAGGCAGATACGCAGTATTTT.

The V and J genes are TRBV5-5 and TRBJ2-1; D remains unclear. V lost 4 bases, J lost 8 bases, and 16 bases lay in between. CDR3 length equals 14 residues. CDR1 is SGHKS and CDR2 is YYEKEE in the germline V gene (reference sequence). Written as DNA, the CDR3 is TGTGCCAGCAGCATAAGCAGGTTGGGCGATGAGCAGTTCTTC. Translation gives CASSISRLGDEQFF.

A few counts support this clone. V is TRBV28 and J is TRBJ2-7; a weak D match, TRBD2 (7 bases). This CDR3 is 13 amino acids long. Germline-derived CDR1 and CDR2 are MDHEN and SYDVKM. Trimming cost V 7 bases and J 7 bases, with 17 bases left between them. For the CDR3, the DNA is TGTGCCAGCATTGGGGGGGCCCTAGCGGAGCAGTACTTC. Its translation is CASIGGALAEQYF.

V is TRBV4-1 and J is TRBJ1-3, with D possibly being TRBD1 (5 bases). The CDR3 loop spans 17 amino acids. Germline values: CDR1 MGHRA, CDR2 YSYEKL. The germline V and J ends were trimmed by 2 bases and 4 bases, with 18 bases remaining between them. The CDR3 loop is CASSQQTFDRSGNTIYF. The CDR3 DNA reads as TGCGCCAGCAGCCAACAGACCTTTGACAGATCCGGAAACACCATATATTTT.